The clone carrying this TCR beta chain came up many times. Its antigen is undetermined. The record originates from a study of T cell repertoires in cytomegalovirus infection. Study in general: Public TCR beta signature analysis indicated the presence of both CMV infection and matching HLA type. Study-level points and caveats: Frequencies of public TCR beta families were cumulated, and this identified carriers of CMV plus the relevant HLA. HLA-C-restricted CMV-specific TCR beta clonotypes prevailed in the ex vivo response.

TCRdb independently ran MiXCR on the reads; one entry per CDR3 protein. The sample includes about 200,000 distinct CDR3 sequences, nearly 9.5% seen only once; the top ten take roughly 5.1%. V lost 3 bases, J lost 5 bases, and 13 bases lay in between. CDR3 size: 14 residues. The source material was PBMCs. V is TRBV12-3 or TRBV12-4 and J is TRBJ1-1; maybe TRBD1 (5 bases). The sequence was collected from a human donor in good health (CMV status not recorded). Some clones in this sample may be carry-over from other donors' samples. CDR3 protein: CASSLERGRTEAFF. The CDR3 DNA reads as TGTGCCAGCAGTTTGGAGCGGGGGAGGACTGAAGCTTTCTTT.